This TCR beta chain was recorded in a study of CD8 T cells in Susac syndrome. Points from the study as a whole: The TCR sequencing and HLA analysis in the study involved a relatively small number of individuals, as the study acknowledged.

Random hexamers were used to reverse transcribe an amount of about 0.45 to 1 ug RNA. Amplification of TCR beta CDR3 was carried out by immunoSEQ multiplex PCR, which covered 54 Vbeta and 13 Jbeta segments. TCRdb reprocessed the immunoSEQ multiplex PCR reads with MiXCR, giving one entry per CDR3 protein. The sample records around 270,000 distinct CDR3 sequences, 70% to 90% being singletons. The V and J ends lost 5 bases and 8 bases respectively, with 10 bases between them. The V gene's germline CDR1 is MNHEY and CDR2 SMNVEV (reference sequence). The CDR3 totals 12 residues. A word on this clonotype: Its antigen is unidentified.

Negative isolation was used for CD8+ and CD4+ T cells, and FACS enrichment was applied to TEMRA cells. The sample comprised CD8+ T cells from PBMCs. This rearrangement joins TRBV27 to TRBJ2-1, with D possibly being TRBD1 or TRBD2 (5 bases each). This TCR was recovered from a human donor with multiple sclerosis. The CDR3 DNA sequence: TGTGCCAGCAGTCGGGGCCCGGATGAGCAGTTCTTC. This translates into CASSRGPDEQFF.